A single sample is the source of the 13 T cell receptor beta chains below, sequenced in a study of beta chain features in type 1 diabetes (dated by TCRdb to between 2018 and 2020). These TCRs are of unknown antigen specificity. General findings and caveats noted by the study authors: Type 1 diabetes patients showed a moderate but significant shortening of TCRB CDR3 length in all four CD4+ subsets.

Libraries were prepared through the immunoSEQ multiplex PCR assay. The entire amount of isolated RNA was reverse transcribed using the High Capacity cDNA Reverse Transcription Kit, so the sequenced TCRB transcripts were expressed ones. TCRdb carries this immuneACCESS record with in-frame sequences only. Its versions omit some clonotypes, under half of them owing to an unresolved V gene in the studies checked, with the rest unexplained. The sample includes fewer than 300,000 clones, with roughly 20% observed a single time. The ten top clones hold 0.028% of the sample. The sample consisted of naive CD4+ T cells from blood. What this sample's cell subset or site label stands for: true naive CD4+ T cells. These receptors were taken from a woman aged 40 to 55 with type 1 diabetes.

This clone was found a few times. This chain links TRBV28 with TRBJ1-1; D gene ambiguous. Trimming removed 2 bases at V and 5 bases at J, with 18 bases between. The CDR3 is 16 residues long. In germline, CDR1 is MDHEN, CDR2 SYDVKM. The chain's CDR3 is CASSLSDRGRWTEAFF. DNA of the CDR3: TGTGCCAGCAGTTTAAGTGATCGGGGAAGATGGACTGAAGCTTTCTTT.

The chain links TRBV4-2 to TRBJ1-1, with D perhaps TRBD1 (5 bases). CDR3 length equals 13 residues. V was pared by 4 bases and J by 4 bases, with 10 bases between. Per germline, CDR1 LGHNA and CDR2 YNFKEQ. CDR3 bases: TGTGCCAGCAGCCCAGGGAGGGGCACTGAAGCTTTCTTT. Its translation: CASSPGRGTEAFF.

This clone turned up a few times. V and J are TRBV18 and TRBJ1-1; 7 bases line up with TRBD1. Germline V gene sequence: CDR1 KGHSH, CDR2 LQKENI. The CDR3 runs 15 residues. J gave up 2 bases and V 2 bases, and 5 bases lay outside the gene matches. In DNA form, the CDR3 reads TGTGCCAGCTCACCAGGGGACAGCCGTAACACTGAAGCTTTCTTT. The encoded protein is CASSPGDSRNTEAFF.

In this sample, this clone turned up a few times. The chain carries TRBV29-1 and TRBJ1-1; D unresolved. The germline gives CDR1 SQVTM, CDR2 ANQGSEA. The CDR3 contains 13 residues. The DNA of the CDR3 is TGCATAGCCGCCTTGGCCCTGAACACTGAAGCTTTCTTT. It yields the protein CIAALALNTEAFF.

This clone has just a few counts. The chain couples TRBV28 to TRBJ1-2; D gene unclear. Germline-derived CDR1 and CDR2 are MDHEN and SYDVKM. The CDR3 extends over 13 amino acids. The V gene lost 7 bases and the J gene lost 5 bases, with 14 bases spanning the gap. For the CDR3, the DNA is TGTGCCAGCAACCCCTCCCCCGGTTATGGCTACACCTTC. This sequence encodes CASNPSPGYGYTF.

The rearrangement joins TRBV9 to TRBJ1-2, with D maybe TRBD1 (6 bases). The CDR3 is 13 amino acids. The ends were cut back, 0 bases at V and 7 bases at J, with 10 bases in the middle. CDR1 is SGDLS, CDR2 YYNGEE, per germline. The CDR3 loop reads CASSVARGGGYTF. CDR3 DNA: TGTGCCAGCAGCGTAGCTCGAGGGGGTGGCTACACCTTC.

This chain joins TRBV7-3 and TRBJ2-1; TRBD2 matches 7 bases. The CDR3 spans 18 residues. CDR1 and CDR2 (germline): SGHTA, FQGTGA. V was clipped by 1 base and J by 0 bases; unmatched bases: 9. The chain's CDR3 is CASSLNALSGPSYNEQFF. As DNA, the CDR3 is TGTGCCAGCAGCTTAAACGCCCTTAGCGGGCCCTCCTACAATGAGCAGTTCTTC.

The chain combines TRBV15 with TRBJ1-4; D is unresolved. The CDR3 loop spans 12 amino acids. Looked up from germline, CDR1 is LNHNV and CDR2 is YYDKDF (reference sequence). V was trimmed by 5 bases and J by 12 bases, leaving 13 bases between them. CDR3 coding DNA: TGTGCCACCAGCCCCGGTAACGATGAACTGTTTTTT. Its translation is CATSPGNDELFF.

The chain recombines TRBV29-1 with TRBJ2-2, with D hard to call. CDR1 is SQVTM, CDR2 ANQGSEA, per germline. This CDR3 is 14 amino acids long. V lost 5 bases, J lost 1 base, and 11 bases lay in between. The CDR3 protein is CSVTSNLNTGELFF. The CDR3 coding sequence is TGCAGCGTTACCTCTAACTTGAACACCGGGGAGCTGTTTTTT.

This clone came up a few times. The V call is TRBV29-1, the J call TRBJ2-7; unclear D gene. V shed 4 bases and J shed 6 bases, with 10 bases lying between them. In germline, CDR1 is SQVTM, CDR2 ANQGSEA. The CDR3 has 11 residues. CDR3 in DNA: TGCAGCGTTGTGACATCTTCCGAGCAGTACTTC. Translating gives CSVVTSSEQYF.

This clone was picked up a small number of times. The V call is TRBV5-4, the J call TRBJ2-5; the match to TRBD2 covers 11 bases. With V trimmed by 4 bases and J by 4 bases, 9 bases remained unmatched. Germline V gene sequence: CDR1 SGHNT, CDR2 YYREEE (reference sequence). This CDR3 has 16 amino acids. The DNA for the CDR3 is TGTGCCAGCAGCCCTGGTAGCGGGGGGGCCCGAGAGACCCAGTACTTC. This gives the protein CASSPGSGGARETQYF. Based on the CDR3 plus reference TRBV5-4 and TRBJ2-5, the full variable domain is ETGVTQSPTHLIKTRGQQVTLRCSSQSGHNTVSWYQQALGQGPQFIFQYYREEENGRGNFPPRFSGLQFPNYSSELNVNALELDDSALYLCASSPGSGGARETQYFGPGTRLLVL.

The chain employs TRBV18 and TRBJ2-5; D may be TRBD2 (6 bases). CDR1 is KGHSH and CDR2 is LQKENI in the germline V gene. The CDR3 consists of 14 residues. V shed 3 bases and J shed 4 bases, with 12 bases lying between them. The DNA for the CDR3 is TGTGCCAGCTCACCTCAGGAGGGGTTAGAGACCCAGTACTTC. It codes for CASSPQEGLETQYF.

This clone was observed a few times. The chain has TRBV5-1 and TRBJ1-6; TRBD1 matches at 7 bases. Germline-derived CDR1 and CDR2 are SGHRS and YFSETQ. The CDR3 is made up of 15 amino acids. The V and J ends lost 5 bases and 4 bases, in that order; junction bases with no gene match: 6. The CDR3 sequence: CASSSGQPYNSPLHF. The DNA for the CDR3 is TGCGCCAGCAGTTCGGGACAGCCTTATAATTCACCCCTCCACTTT. Variable domain in full (rest from reference TRBV5-1 and TRBJ1-6): KAGVTQTPRYLIKTRGQQVTLSCSPISGHRSVSWYQQTPGQGLQFLFEYFSETQRNKGNFPGRFSGRQFSNSRSEMNVSTLELGDSALYLCASSSGQPYNSPLHFGNGTRLTVT.